Listed below are T cell receptor beta chains from one sample, sequenced in a study of T cells in Graves' hyperthyroidism and ophthalmopathy. TCRdb processed the multiplex PCR reads anew with MiXCR; each CDR3 protein has one entry. The data contain approximately 360,000 distinct CDR3 sequences, more than 15% of them seen just once; the ten biggest clones take up roughly a quarter. The sample taken for sequencing was blood. These receptors were obtained from a young woman with Graves' hyperthyroidism that later progressed to Graves' ophthalmopathy. Each CDR3 is given with its conserved first and last residue. The D gene is left open where the match is weak. Only part of the rows carry a size: once, few, many, or a class if the clone is expanded.

TRBJ2-1,TRBV14,few,TRBD1,CASSLWTGGDEQFF,TGTGCCAGCAGCCTTTGGACAGGGGGGGATGAGCAGTTCTTC
TRBJ1-2,TRBV29-1,many,TRBD1,CSVEDLGQTNYGYTF,TGCAGCGTTGAAGACTTGGGACAGACTAACTATGGCTACACCTTC
TRBJ1-1,TRBV4-1,.,TRBD1,CASSPRPGTGPTEAFF,TGCGCCAGCAGCCCCCGGCCCGGGACAGGGCCCACTGAAGCTTTCTTT
TRBJ1-1,TRBV27,many,TRBD1,CASSWTGTQGTEAFF,TGTGCCAGCAGTTGGACAGGGACTCAAGGCACTGAAGCTTTCTTT
TRBJ2-7,TRBV10-3,many,.,CAISESEYEQYF,TGTGCCATCAGTGAGTCTGAATACGAGCAGTACTTC
TRBJ1-4,TRBV7-8,many,.,CASSLAGGLGEKLFF,TGTGCCAGCAGCTTAGCGGGGGGGTTGGGTGAAAAACTGTTTTTT
TRBJ2-1,TRBV7-2,many,TRBD1,CASNRRTGADEQFF,TGTGCCAGCAACCGACGGACAGGGGCGGATGAGCAGTTCTTC
TRBJ2-3,TRBV28,.,TRBD2,CASSRAGGPDTQYF,TGTGCCAGCAGTCGAGCGGGAGGGCCAGATACGCAGTATTTT
TRBJ2-1,TRBV18,many,TRBD2,CASSLREAYNEQFF,TGTGCCAGCTCACTCCGGGAGGCTTACAATGAGCAGTTCTTC
TRBJ2-7,TRBV20-1,many,TRBD2,CSAREIVAGGYEQYF,TGCAGTGCTAGAGAAATCGTAGCGGGGGGCTACGAGCAGTACTTC
TRBJ1-2,TRBV19,.,.,CASSEGQYYGYTF,TGTGCCAGTAGTGAAGGACAGTACTATGGCTACACCTTC
TRBJ1-1,TRBV3-1,many,.,CASSQAQRNTEAFF,TGTGCCAGCAGCCAAGCCCAAAGGAACACTGAAGCTTTCTTT
TRBJ2-1,TRBV3-1,.,.,CASSHASYNEQFF,TGTGCCAGCAGCCATGCTTCCTACAATGAGCAGTTCTTC
TRBJ2-5,TRBV12-3/TRBV12-4,many,TRBD2,CASSLAVSGRGEETQYF,TGTGCCAGCAGTTTAGCGGTTAGCGGGAGAGGAGAAGAGACCCAGTACTTC
TRBJ2-3,TRBV28,many,TRBD1,CASSSSPGGPDTQYF,TGTGCCAGCAGTTCCTCGCCAGGGGGCCCAGATACGCAGTATTTT
TRBJ2-7,TRBV28,many,.,CASSLPETYEQYF,TGTGCCAGCAGTCTCCCAGAGACCTACGAGCAGTACTTC
TRBJ2-7,TRBV3-1,many,.,CASSSSDPPYEQYF,TGTGCCAGCAGCTCATCAGACCCTCCCTACGAGCAGTACTTC
TRBJ2-4,TRBV2,many,TRBD2,CASRRLAGDGNIQYF,TGTGCCAGCAGGCGGCTAGCGGGAGATGGCAACATTCAGTACTTC
TRBJ2-3,TRBV6-4,.,.,CASSDGSGSTDTQYF,TGTGCCAGCAGTGACGGTAGCGGATCCACAGATACGCAGTATTTT
TRBJ1-1,TRBV20-1,many,.,CSAREGRGDTEAFF,TGCAGTGCTAGAGAAGGCAGGGGTGACACTGAAGCTTTCTTT
TRBJ2-3,TRBV7-2,many,.,CASSLFTGVGTQYF,TGTGCCAGCAGCTTATTTACGGGAGTGGGTACGCAGTATTTT
TRBJ1-1,TRBV6-6,many,.,CASSYTANTEAFF,TGTGCCAGCAGTTACACAGCGAACACTGAAGCTTTCTTT
TRBJ2-3,TRBV20-1,.,TRBD2,CSAEDRDGTSGGTDTQYF,TGCAGTGCCGAGGACAGGGATGGGACTAGCGGGGGTACAGATACGCAGTATTTT
TRBJ2-7,TRBV2,few,TRBD2,CAVGLAGGPGNEQYF,TGTGCCGTGGGACTAGCGGGAGGGCCCGGGAACGAGCAGTACTTC
TRBJ2-1,TRBV29-1,many,.,CSVAGRTNEQFF,TGCAGCGTTGCAGGCCGGACCAATGAGCAGTTCTTC
TRBJ1-2,TRBV19,.,TRBD1,CASGYRGRNYGYTF,TGTGCCAGTGGTTACAGGGGGCGCAACTATGGCTACACCTTC
TRBJ2-3,TRBV11-3,.,.,CASSLDYENSRTDTQYF,TGTGCCAGCAGCTTAGATTACGAGAATTCCCGCACAGATACGCAGTATTTT
TRBJ2-5,TRBV28,many,TRBD2,CASSFSGSAQETQYF,TGTGCCAGCAGTTTTAGCGGGAGCGCCCAAGAGACCCAGTACTTC
TRBJ2-1,TRBV19,.,TRBD2,CASTPPGLREQFF,TGTGCCAGTACCCCGCCGGGACTACGCGAGCAGTTCTTC
TRBJ2-2,TRBV6-6,.,.,CASSYSTGFRTAPTGELFF,TGTGCCAGCAGTTACTCTACAGGGTTCCGGACTGCACCAACCGGGGAGCTGTTTTTT
TRBJ2-1,TRBV19,few,TRBD2,CASSIGTGGKMNEQFF,TGTGCCAGTAGTATAGGAACGGGAGGGAAGATGAATGAGCAGTTCTTC
TRBJ2-1,TRBV2,many,.,CASSEADPHNEQFF,TGTGCCAGCAGTGAAGCAGATCCCCACAATGAGCAGTTCTTC
TRBJ2-7,TRBV28,many,.,CASSLLAPYEQYF,TGTGCCAGCAGTTTATTGGCCCCCTACGAGCAGTACTTC
TRBJ1-5,TRBV28,many,.,CASIPGLEVYNQPQHF,TGTGCCAGCATTCCGGGCCTCGAAGTTTACAATCAGCCCCAGCATTTT
TRBJ2-5,TRBV28,many,TRBD1,CASSLGQLQETQYF,TGTGCCAGCAGTTTGGGACAGCTTCAAGAGACCCAGTACTTC
TRBJ2-2,TRBV11-2,many,TRBD1,CASGWTGVGGELFF,TGTGCCAGCGGGTGGACAGGGGTGGGCGGGGAGCTGTTTTTT
TRBJ1-1,TRBV11-2,many,TRBD1,CASSRQGYTEAFF,TGTGCCAGCAGCCGACAGGGGTACACTGAAGCTTTCTTT
TRBJ2-1,TRBV2,many,TRBD1,CASSEQGGMYNEQFF,TGTGCCAGCAGTGAACAAGGGGGCATGTACAATGAGCAGTTCTTC
TRBJ2-4,TRBV2,many,.,CASRGDGGIQYF,TGTGCCAGCAGGGGGGATGGCGGCATTCAGTACTTC
TRBJ2-5,TRBV14,many,.,CASSQGLAQQETQYF,TGTGCCAGCAGCCAAGGGCTAGCGCAACAAGAGACCCAGTACTTC
TRBJ2-2,TRBV11-2,many,.,CASSRQFMDTGELFF,TGTGCCAGCAGCCGACAATTCATGGACACCGGGGAGCTGTTTTTT
TRBJ2-1,TRBV18,many,.,CASSLVKSSYNEQFF,TGTGCCAGCTCACTTGTGAAGAGCTCCTACAATGAGCAGTTCTTC
TRBJ1-4,TRBV7-2,.,.,CASRTNSGEKLFF,TGTGCCAGCAGAACGAACTCGGGGGAAAAACTGTTTTTT
TRBJ2-3,TRBV3-1,.,TRBD1,CASSRGTGGLDTQYF,TGTGCCAGCAGCCGCGGGACAGGGGGCCTGGATACGCAGTATTTT
TRBJ1-1,TRBV20-1,many,.,CSTQRERGLQETFF,TGCAGTACACAAAGGGAAAGAGGGCTGCAGGAGACTTTCTTT
TRBJ1-4,TRBV7-9,many,.,CASSSGINEKLFF,TGTGCCAGCAGTTCCGGGATAAATGAAAAACTGTTTTTT
TRBJ1-3,TRBV3-1,many,.,CASSPYLAPTGRGNTIYF,TGTGCCAGCAGCCCGTACCTAGCTCCTACGGGCCGTGGAAACACCATATATTTT
TRBJ2-2,TRBV2,many,TRBD1,CASREQGLGTGELFF,TGTGCCAGCAGAGAACAGGGGCTCGGCACCGGGGAGCTGTTTTTT
TRBJ1-4,TRBV20-1,.,TRBD1,CSARVDRGTEKLFF,TGCAGTGCTAGAGTAGACAGGGGTACTGAAAAACTGTTTTTT
TRBJ2-7,TRBV10-3,.,.,CAISGAAYEQYF,TGTGCCATCAGTGGGGCGGCGTACGAGCAGTACTTC
TRBJ2-5,TRBV12-3/TRBV12-4,many,TRBD2,CASSLLGAGGPGETQYF,TGTGCCAGCAGTTTATTAGGAGCGGGAGGGCCTGGGGAGACCCAGTACTTC
TRBJ2-1,TRBV10-3,large,.,CATQGASGDRAYNEQFF,TGTGCCACACAAGGGGCTAGCGGCGACAGGGCCTACAATGAGCAGTTCTTC
TRBJ2-4,TRBV2,many,TRBD2,CASREKGLAGAGKNIQYF,TGTGCCAGCAGAGAGAAAGGACTAGCGGGAGCGGGCAAAAACATTCAGTACTTC
TRBJ1-6,TRBV2,few,.,CASSDSHRPNSPLHF,TGTGCCAGCAGTGATTCGCACCGCCCTAATTCACCCCTCCACTTT
TRBJ2-1,TRBV7-8,many,TRBD2,CASSYLAVNNEQFF,TGTGCCAGCAGCTACCTAGCGGTAAACAATGAGCAGTTCTTC
TRBJ1-5,TRBV6-1,many,.,CASSVSPAGPQHF,TGTGCCAGCAGCGTGAGCCCGGCGGGGCCCCAGCATTTT
TRBJ2-7,TRBV4-3,.,TRBD2,CASSQGLLAGAYEQYF,TGCGCCAGCAGCCAAGGGCTACTAGCGGGAGCGTACGAGCAGTACTTC